Given below is one T cell receptor beta chain in context. Its antigen is not yet known. At one boundary the junction diverges from the germline segment, which might be a read error. These data originate in a study of T cells and copy number aberrations in small-cell lung cancer (dated by TCRdb to the early 2020s). Regarding the research as a whole: To relate T cell metrics to mutations and copy number aberrations, the same tumor regions underwent both TCR repertoire sequencing and whole-exome sequencing. Tumor TCR data existed for 16 to 20 patients, while around 14 patients had TCR data covering both tumor and normal tissue. Here is what the overall study found, with its caveats: All specimens consisted of formalin-fixed paraffin-embedded tissue, which is known to introduce sequencing artifacts. The study was limited by a small sample size because surgical resection is uncommon in small-cell lung cancer, and validation of the findings is required. Compared with adjacent lung tissue, tumors showed lower T-cell density, richness and clonality, although the density difference was not significant.

TCR-beta CDR3 regions were amplified from genomic DNA with the immunoSEQ hsTCRB Kit using multiplexed V- and J-gene primers. Unique DNA barcodes were added in a second PCR, and samples were pooled together with a negative and a positive control. Pooled TCR-beta libraries were sequenced on an Illumina MiSeq with a 150-cycle paired-end protocol. On the authors' methods: Adaptive Biotechnologies processed the raw sequencing data and produced a report containing normalized, annotated TCR-beta repertoires. T-cell density was computed as TCR-beta templates normalized to usable DNA, which was estimated by amplifying housekeeping genes. Richness counted unique rearrangements, and clonality was defined as 1 minus Pielou's evenness. The table comes from immuneACCESS by way of TCRdb, which keeps in-frame sequences with V and J called. Part of the clones is missing from these tables; in studies checked, under half for an unresolved V gene and the rest for unknown reasons. That table supplies the V and J calls and clone size; D and trimming were determined from the DNA. Recorded for this sample are about 6,600 clones; around 69% of them occurred a single time. The ten largest clones represent roughly 9% of the sample.

Per the germline V gene, SGDLS is the CDR1 and YYNGEE is the CDR2. Including cysteine and phenylalanine, the CDR3 has 13 amino acids. Only CDR3 DNA is held: 39 bases, read in frame from base 1. Patients with limited-stage small-cell lung cancer who underwent surgical resection in Hangzhou, China, between the late 2000s and the early 2020s were included as donors. Every donor went straight to surgery with no preoperative chemotherapy or radiotherapy, and no donor was given immunotherapy either before or after surgery. All 20 or so patients in the sequenced cohort were identified as smokers or heavy second-hand smokers. Adjacent normal lung was collected at least 2 cm from the tumor margin and was morphologically confirmed by two pathologists to be free of malignant cells. Multi-region TCR-beta sequencing of resected limited-stage small-cell lung cancers and of tumor-adjacent lung tissue was performed to characterize T cell repertoire heterogeneity. Genomic DNA was extracted from FFPE tissue using the AllPrep DNA/RNA FFPE Kit (Qiagen).

This receptor was obtained from a woman in her seventies with small cell lung cancer. Some clones in this sample may be carry-over from other donors' samples. The sequence joins TRBV9 to TRBJ1-1; the D segment could be TRBD1, given 5 matching bases. The sample was normal tissue next to the tumor. At the DNA level, the sequence is TGTGCCAGCAGCGCCGGGACGGCTTCTGAAACTTTCTTT. Its protein reads: CASSAGTASETFF.